What follows are 13 T cell receptor beta chains derived from one specimen sequenced in a study of shared clonotypes between healthy human individuals. Sequenced by immunoSEQ multiplex PCR; TCRdb stores in-frame clones only, minus some. The sample consists of 2 million to 2.5 million clones, approximately 95% of them appearing once. The sample was naive CD4+ T cells sorted from blood. Subset indicated: CD45RA+ positively selected. The source of these receptors is a man in his late teens or twenties in good health.

The chain couples TRBV13 to TRBJ2-7; D perhaps matches TRBD2 (5 bases). Trimming removed 2 bases at V and 1 base at J, with 9 bases between. The germline CDR1 and CDR2 sequences are PRHDT and FYEKMQ (reference sequence). The CDR3 loop spans 14 amino acids. The CDR3 nucleotides are TGTGCCAGCAGCTTACTGAGGGAATCCTACGAGCAGTACTTC. Amino acids: CASSLLRESYEQYF.

This chain links TRBV10-3 with TRBJ1-2; D call uncertain. Germline assignment: CDR1 ENHRY and CDR2 SYGVKD. The length of the CDR3 is 15 residues. V lost 2 bases and J lost 6, with 16 bases in between. The CDR3 region has the DNA TGTGCCATCAGTGAGAGGTCTCAGGTCGGTAATGGCTACACCTTC. Amino acid sequence: CAISERSQVGNGYTF.

The chain combines TRBV6-5 with TRBJ2-2, with D uncertain. Trimming stripped 6 bases from V and 3 bases from J, with 5 bases between. Germline CDR1 MNHEY, CDR2 SVGAGI. CDR3 length: 12 amino acids. In DNA, the CDR3 is TGTGCCAGCAGCTTTTACACCGGGGAGCTGTTTTTT. This sequence encodes CASSFYTGELFF.

This rearrangement joins TRBV10-3 to TRBJ1-1; D gene unclear. CDR3 size: 14 residues. Germline CDR1 reads ENHRY; CDR2 reads SYGVKD. V was clipped by 3 bases and J by 5 bases, with 13 bases between them. The CDR3 region is CAISEEGVTTEAFF. In nucleotides, the CDR3 is TGTGCCATCAGTGAAGAGGGCGTCACAACTGAAGCTTTCTTT.

This chain joins TRBV5-1 and TRBJ1-2, with 8 bases lining up with TRBD1. Germline CDR1 is SGHRS and CDR2 is YFSETQ. V dropped 3 bases and J dropped 7; count of bases not matched to a gene: 11. The CDR3 is 15 residues long. The CDR3 nucleotides read TGCGCCAGCAGCTATAACCAGGGGGCAGCCGGTGGCTACACCTTC. Its protein is CASSYNQGAAGGYTF.

The chain couples TRBV14 to TRBJ2-2; 8 bases fit TRBD1. The CDR3 is 16 amino acids. Trimming at V came to 3 bases and at J to 7 bases, leaving 10 bases not matched to a gene. Germline CDR1 SGHDN, CDR2 FVKESK. The CDR3 bases are TGTGCCAGCAGCCACCTCGACAGGGGAAGAGGCGGGGAGCTGTTTTTT. Amino acids: CASSHLDRGRGGELFF.

The J gene is TRBJ2-5, the V gene TRBV9; D unresolved. This CDR3 spans 15 amino acids. Trimming pared 1 base from V and 4 bases from J, leaving 14 bases between. Germline V gene data show CDR1 as SGDLS and CDR2 as YYNGEE. This CDR3 is CASSVSFLLGETQYF. CDR3 in DNA: TGTGCCAGCAGCGTATCCTTCCTATTGGGAGAGACCCAGTACTTC.

V usage is TRBV14 and J usage is TRBJ2-7; D gene unclear. The V gene lost 0 bases and the J gene lost 8 bases, with 5 bases spanning the gap. The CDR3 is 11 amino acids. The germline gives CDR1 SGHDN, CDR2 FVKESK. This CDR3 reads CASSQDFQQYF. CDR3 DNA: TGTGCCAGCAGCCAAGACTTTCAGCAGTACTTC.

This clone is a singleton in its sample. V gene TRBV6-1 combines with J gene TRBJ1-6, with 7 positions matching TRBD1. The V gene's germline CDR1 is MNHNS and CDR2 SASEGT. This CDR3 spans 18 amino acids. J gave up 13 bases and V 2 bases, and 20 bases lay outside the gene matches. The CDR3 is CASSEMFRQGSDAGPLHF. For the CDR3, the DNA is TGTGCCAGCAGTGAAATGTTTAGACAGGGTAGTGACGCGGGGCCCCTCCACTTT.

The chain joins TRBV4-3 to TRBJ1-2; 9 bases align to TRBD1. CDR3 length equals 15 residues. Unmatched junction bases numbered 9, after V lost 1 base and J lost 9 bases. CDR1 LGHNA and CDR2 YSLEER come from the germline V gene. The CDR3 reads CASSQADRGFFSYTF. The CDR3 bases are TGCGCCAGCAGCCAAGCCGACAGGGGGTTTTTCAGCTACACCTTC.

The rearrangement uses TRBV6-1 and TRBJ1-1, with TRBD1 matching over 7 bases. The CDR3 totals 15 residues. Germline CDR1 reads MNHNS; CDR2 reads SASEGT. The J segment lost 1 base and the V segment lost 5 bases, leaving 7 bases of the junction unmatched. The CDR3 nucleotides are TGTGCCAGCAGTCCTCCGGGACAGTGGAACACTGAAGCTTTCTTT. This codes for CASSPPGQWNTEAFF.

The V and J genes are TRBV19 and TRBJ2-4, with D unresolved. This CDR3 is 17 amino acids long. Germline CDR1 reads LNHDA; CDR2 reads SQIVND (reference sequence). Between the trimmed V and J ends, which lost 0 bases and 0 bases, there was a span of 12 bases. As DNA, the CDR3 is TGTGCCAGTAGTATAGAATTGGGCCAGCTAGCCAAAAACATTCAGTACTTC. This translates into CASSIELGQLAKNIQYF.

V and J are TRBV7-2 and TRBJ2-5; D unresolved. There are 14 residues in the CDR3. Germline CDR1 SGHTA, CDR2 FQGNSA. Trimming left V 1 base short and J 6 bases short, with 12 bases between. The CDR3 DNA is TGTGCCAGCAGCTTAGACGGGTGGGAAAAGACCCAGTACTTC. Its translation is CASSLDGWEKTQYF.